This entry features one TCR beta chain sequence. Its antigen target is currently unknown. No clone much larger than this one lies a single base away; base qualities are absent. Read against the paper, the sample's time point label means: baseline before first vaccination. Samples from vaccinated people were obtained from the UK trials COV001 and COV002, which included a single-blind randomized controlled phase 2/3 trial of AZD1222 (ChAdOx1 nCoV-19) in healthy adults. For TCRbeta chain sequencing, PBMC samples from trial participants were taken at day 0 and at day 28 after the second dose. The CDR3, cysteine through phenylalanine, is 15 amino acids long. Only the CDR3 DNA stays, 45 bases, in frame from base 1. V is shortened by 1 base, J by 4 bases, and the region joining them spans 13 bases. CDR1 and CDR2 (SGHDN, FVKESK) derive from the germline V gene. The entry originates in a study of T cell responses to AZD1222 COVID-19 vaccine (dated by TCRdb to the early 2020s). Study-level background: AZD1222 recipients given second doses at about 4 weeks or at about 12 weeks were pooled, since spike-specific TCR depth and breadth were not found to differ between the two schedules. A total of 230 to 250 trial participants underwent TCR sequencing, of whom approximately 200 had received two doses of AZD1222 and roughly 26 had received two doses of the MenACWY control vaccine. Trial participants were enrolled into age subgroups of 18-55, 56-69 and 70-plus years, which contained around 150, 29 and 61 TCR-sequenced participants, respectively. What the research found in general, with its limitations: Conclusions about previously exposed vaccinees are limited because only a handful of AZD1222 recipients were SARS-CoV-2 seropositive at baseline. The whole spike protein was spanned by vaccine-associated CD4 TCRs, and dominant responses were seen in regions 160-218 and 743-854. The 56-69-year group was small, and its depth increase did not reach significance, likely because of low power. Because no day 14 peak-response samples were available, repertoires were characterized only after the peak T cell response. Spike-specific TCR breadth and depth rose significantly after two AZD1222 doses compared with day 0 and with MenACWY recipients. Participants were mostly white British, with more females than males. The authors suggested clonal diversity may have been underestimated. Epitopes outside the regions mutated in the B.1.351 and B.1.1.7 variants were reportedly recognized by nearly half of the unique spike-specific TCRs.

The CDR3 regions of human TCRbeta chains were analyzed by immunosequencing. Under the source paper's analysis protocol: TCRs in the repertoires were compared against a reference library of SARS-CoV-2-specific TCRs that had been generated with the MIRA antigen-specificity platform. Breadth was defined as the fraction of unique TCRs that were SARS-CoV-2-associated. Depth was defined as the fraction of total T cells that were SARS-CoV-2-associated. Using the MIRA data, each spike-specific TCR was mapped to the spike region that the TCR reacts to and placed in a CD4 or CD8 class. Log10-transformed breadth and depth values were compared by one-way ANOVA with Sidak's multiple comparisons tests. TCRdb's version of the immuneACCESS table is confined to in-frame rearrangements and falls short of the full clone set. An unresolved V gene accounts for under half of the shortfall where checked; the remainder is of unknown origin. V, J and clone size are taken as reported in that table, and D and trimming were inferred from the DNA itself. The sample table shows 110,000 to 150,000 clones, and approximately 90% are seen once. Together, the top ten hold more than 3% of the sample.

The sequence derives from an adult in good health. The rearranged chain carries TRBV14 and TRBJ1-2; a confident D gene designation cannot be given. The source was peripheral blood, collected on day 0 of AZD1222 vaccination. The DNA reads TGTGCCAGCAGCCAAGCTAGACTGACCCTCTATGGCTACACCTTC. It is translated as CASSQARLTLYGYTF.